The T cell receptor beta chain described here comes from a study of T cells in Graves' hyperthyroidism and ophthalmopathy. Amplification of TCR beta CDR3 regions used RNA as the template. With the HTBI primer set, the TCR CDR3 went through a first round of RT-PCR. In TCRdb, the multiplex PCR reads were re-called with MiXCR into one record per CDR3 protein. Of fewer than 550,000 distinct CDR3 sequences in the sample, approximately 25% are singletons; the top ten hold approximately 11%. Notes on this clonotype: Its antigen is not known.

Study outcomes and limitations: A model of 13 V-J features distinguished ophthalmopathy from stable hyperthyroidism. Researchers found most expanded thyroid clonotypes above 0.001 in blood as well.

The V gene's germline CDR1 is SGHRS and CDR2 YFSETQ. The V gene lost 4 bases and the J gene lost 2 bases, with 15 bases spanning the gap. CDR3 length: 15 amino acids. Sequencing was done on a sample of blood. The J gene is TRBJ2-5, the V gene TRBV5-1; weak D call: TRBD2 (5 bases). The receptor was derived from a woman aged 25 to 39 with Graves' ophthalmopathy. The CDR3 bases are TGCGCCAGCAGCACGAGGAGGCCTGCGCAAGAGACCCAGTACTTC. It encodes CASSTRRPAQETQYF.